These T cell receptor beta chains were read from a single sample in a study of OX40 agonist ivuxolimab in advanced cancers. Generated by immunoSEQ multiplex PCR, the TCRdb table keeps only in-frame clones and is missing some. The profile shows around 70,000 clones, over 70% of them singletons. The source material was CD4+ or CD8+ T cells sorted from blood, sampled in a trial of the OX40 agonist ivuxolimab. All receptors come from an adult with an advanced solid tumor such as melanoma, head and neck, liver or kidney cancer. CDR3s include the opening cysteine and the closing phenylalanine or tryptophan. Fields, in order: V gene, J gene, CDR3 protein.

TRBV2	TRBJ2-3	CASRVGGGADTQYF
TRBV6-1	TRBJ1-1	CASSVRGGDTEAFF
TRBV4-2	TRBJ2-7	CASSRNPGTGSEQYF
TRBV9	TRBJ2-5	CASSHPLARGGGETQYF
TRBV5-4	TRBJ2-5	CASSGAGTGTGETQYF
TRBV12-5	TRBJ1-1	CASGLINRGATAEAFF
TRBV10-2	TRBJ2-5	CASSPGGTEETQYF
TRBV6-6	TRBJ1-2	CASSQSTGNSAGYTF
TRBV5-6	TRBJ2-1	CASSLEGGRASLVQFF
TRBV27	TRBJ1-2	CASSFNWGQNSEDYGYTF
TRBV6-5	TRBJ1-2	CASSMTGQGNYGYTF
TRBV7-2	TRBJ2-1	CASSLVASGMNEQFF
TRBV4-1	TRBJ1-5	CASSRSHGITDQPQHF
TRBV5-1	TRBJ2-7	CASSFTSGSGYEQYF
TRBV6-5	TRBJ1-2	CASSKRTANGYTF
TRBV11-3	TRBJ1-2	CASSLGVGGNYGYTF
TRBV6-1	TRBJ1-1	CASSDRLGTEAFF
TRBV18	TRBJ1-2	CASSPEGGYGYTF
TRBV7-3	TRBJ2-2	CASQGQITGELFF
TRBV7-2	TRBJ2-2	CASTQQGYTGELFF
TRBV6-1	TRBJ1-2	CASRSGQGIDGYTF
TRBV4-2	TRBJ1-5	CASSQGRDQPQHF
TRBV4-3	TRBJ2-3	CASSQDGLDGTDTQYF
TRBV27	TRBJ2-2	CASSVNTGELFF
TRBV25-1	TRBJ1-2	CASSEQGLGYGYTF
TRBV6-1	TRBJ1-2	CASTQNYGYTF
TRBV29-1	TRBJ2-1	CSVEVLTSRFPDEQFF
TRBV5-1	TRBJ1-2	CASSLAGGPYGYTF
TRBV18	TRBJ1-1	CASSPTTNTEAFF
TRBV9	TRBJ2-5	CASSVAGSLETQYF
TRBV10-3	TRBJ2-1	CAISGTSGGNEQFF
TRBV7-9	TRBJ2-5	CASSLAKAKETQYF
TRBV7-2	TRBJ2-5	CASSPDWAQETQYF
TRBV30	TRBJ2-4	CAWSSGSIGNIQYF
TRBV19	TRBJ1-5	CASSRFPGQGAVGQPQHF
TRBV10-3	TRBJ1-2	CAISESVETQNYGYTF
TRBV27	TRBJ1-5	CASSQQVAGQPQHF
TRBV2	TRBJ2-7	CASSQAGSSYEQYF
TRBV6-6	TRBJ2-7	CASSYRTSGAEQYF
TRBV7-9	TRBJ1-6	CASSLGPDRGIPPLHF
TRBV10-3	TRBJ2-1	CAIGLAGANEQFF
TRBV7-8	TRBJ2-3	CASSLDWRAQGDTQYF
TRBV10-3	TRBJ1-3	CAISDGATGNTIYF
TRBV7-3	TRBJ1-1	CASSLFPAPMNTEAFF
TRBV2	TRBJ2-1	CAAAGSGSYNEQFF
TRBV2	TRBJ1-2	CASSGAGGYGYTF
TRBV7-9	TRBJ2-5	CASSSTGPSGETQYF
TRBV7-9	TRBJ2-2	CASSPRGIRLAGELFF
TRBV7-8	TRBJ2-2	CASSGGQANGELFF
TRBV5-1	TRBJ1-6	CASSLAKPNNSPLHF
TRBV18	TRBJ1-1	CASSPPGRENTEAFF
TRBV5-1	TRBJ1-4	CASSLSATNEKLFF
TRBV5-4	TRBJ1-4	CASSLEPNEKLFF
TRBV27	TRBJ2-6	CASSSRPVLSGANVLTF
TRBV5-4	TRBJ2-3	CASKGQASTDTQYF